A single sample gave rise to the 21 T cell receptor beta chains below, sequenced in a study of T cell responses to AZD1222 COVID-19 vaccine. Only in-frame clones appear in the TCRdb table, and some are missing; sequencing was by immunoSEQ multiplex PCR. The sample lists about 140,000 clones; around 90% were seen once. The sample in question was peripheral blood, obtained on day 0 of AZD1222 vaccination. These receptor sequences come from an adult in good health.

The chain uses TRBV6-5 and TRBJ1-2, with TRBD1 as a possible D gene (5 bases). The germline V gene encodes CDR1 MNHEY and CDR2 SVGAGI. Trimming stripped 0 bases from V and 7 bases from J, with 12 bases between. The CDR3 loop spans 14 amino acids. The CDR3 reads CASSYSIRQGGYTF. CDR3 DNA sequence: TGTGCCAGCAGTTACTCGATTCGCCAGGGTGGCTACACCTTC.

V gene TRBV3-1 (or the pseudogene TRBV3-2) combines with J gene TRBJ2-7; 11 bases agree with TRBD2. The CDR3 sequence is 15 residues long. The V and J ends lost 5 bases and 1 base, in that order; junction bases with no gene match: 4. From germline, CDR1 is LGHDT and CDR2 YNNKEL (reference sequence). CDR3 nucleotide sequence: TGTGCCAGCAGCTCTACTAGCGGGAGTTCCTACGAGCAGTACTTC. This encodes CASSSTSGSSYEQYF.

CDR3 DNA sequence: TGTGCCAGCAGTTCCCAAGGGGGTTACGAGCAGTACTTC. This sequence encodes CASSSQGGYEQYF. This chain uses TRBV6-5 with TRBJ2-7, with a possible D match to TRBD1 (6 bases). The germline gives CDR1 MNHEY, CDR2 SVGAGI. The CDR3 has 13 residues. Trimming pared 4 bases from V and 4 bases from J, leaving 11 bases between.

This rearrangement joins TRBV5-8 to TRBJ1-5; 10 nucleotides line up with TRBD1. V gave up 4 bases and J gave up 7 bases; unmatched junction bases: 5. The CDR3 runs 14 residues. CDR1 is SGHTS and CDR2 is YDEGEE in the germline V gene. CDR3 sequence: CASSPGQGRQPQHF. CDR3 bases: TGTGCCAGCAGCCCGGGACAGGGGCGGCAGCCCCAGCATTTT.

Only one count was recorded for this clone. The chain is built from TRBV7-2 and TRBJ2-2; no clear D. Trimming took 2 bases from V and 1 from J, leaving 8 bases between them. This CDR3 spans 15 amino acids. Per the germline V gene, CDR1 is SGHTA and CDR2 is FQGNSA. The CDR3 here is CASSLRHQNTGELFF. Written as DNA, the CDR3 is TGTGCCAGCAGCTTACGCCATCAGAACACCGGGGAGCTGTTTTTT.

The J gene is TRBJ2-3, the V gene TRBV3-1 (or the pseudogene TRBV3-2), with TRBD1 matching 7 bases. Germline lookup yields CDR1 LGHDT and CDR2 YNNKEL (reference sequence). V dropped 7 bases and J dropped 5; count of bases not matched to a gene: 15. The CDR3 extends over 16 amino acids. The CDR3 DNA reads TGTGCCAGCACCCAGGGGGTAGGAAAGCTGGTAGATACGCAGTATTTT. Translating gives CASTQGVGKLVDTQYF.

V usage is TRBV5-1 and J usage is TRBJ2-1; 8 bases agree with TRBD1. Trimming at V came to 4 bases and at J to 8 bases, leaving 5 bases not matched to a gene. CDR3 length: 13 amino acids. The germline gives CDR1 SGHRS, CDR2 YFSETQ. The CDR3 sequence is CASSPDRVDEQFF. CDR3 nucleotide sequence: TGCGCCAGCAGCCCGGACAGGGTGGATGAGCAGTTCTTC.

This chain links TRBV29-1 with TRBJ2-6; no definite D call. Trimming shortened V by 4 bases and J by 0 bases, and 10 bases separated the two germline ends. The CDR3 totals 15 residues. Germline CDR1 reads SQVTM; CDR2 reads ANQGSEA. DNA for the CDR3: TGCAGCGTTGGGTGGCGGTCCTCTGGGGCCAACGTCCTGACTTTC. Translating it yields CSVGWRSSGANVLTF.

The chain is built from TRBV5-5 and TRBJ2-3; D gene ambiguous. Germline lookup yields CDR1 SGHKS and CDR2 YYEKEE (reference sequence). The V end lost 4 bases, the J end lost 5 bases, and 17 bases lay between the germline ends. This CDR3 has 15 residues. The CDR3: CASSPYYPGRDTQYF. Here the CDR3 DNA reads TGTGCCAGCAGCCCCTACTACCCCGGAAGAGATACGCAGTATTTT.

The chain joins TRBV7-2 to TRBJ2-3; 14 nucleotides align to TRBD2. V lost 1 base to trimming and J lost 1 base; unmatched junction nucleotides: 7. This CDR3 has 19 residues. Per germline, CDR1 SGHTA and CDR2 FQGNSA. This chain's CDR3 is CASSLGVSTSGRGTDTQYF. The CDR3 DNA reads TGTGCCAGCAGCTTAGGGGTTTCGACTAGCGGGAGGGGCACAGATACGCAGTATTTT.

V usage is TRBV6-6 and J usage is TRBJ2-5; 11 bases match TRBD1. The germline V gene encodes CDR1 MNHNY and CDR2 SVGAGI (reference sequence). This CDR3 is built from 15 residues. The V and J ends lost 5 bases and 5 bases, in that order; junction bases with no gene match: 7. The CDR3 sequence: CASSRTGGVLETQYF. CDR3 bases: TGTGCCAGCAGTCGGACAGGGGGCGTATTGGAGACCCAGTACTTC.

The rearrangement joins TRBV12-3 or TRBV12-4 to TRBJ2-1, with 9 nucleotides matching TRBD2. The CDR3 runs to 13 residues. Unmatched junction bases numbered 11, after V lost 6 bases and J lost 14 bases. CDR3 residues: CASRTRAGGLEFF. CDR3 nucleotides: TGTGCCAGCAGAACTAGAGCGGGAGGACTTGAGTTCTTC.

This clone has just a few counts. The rearrangement links TRBV27 to TRBJ1-2; maybe TRBD1 (6 bases). This CDR3 has 14 residues. Germline CDR1 and CDR2: MNHEY and SMNVEV (reference sequence). The ends were cut back, 2 bases at V and 2 bases at J, with 9 bases in the middle. Here the CDR3 reads CASSLIGQNYGYTF. CDR3 in DNA: TGTGCCAGCAGTTTAATTGGACAGAACTATGGCTACACCTTC.

The V gene is TRBV30, the J gene TRBJ2-5; 12 bases agree with TRBD2. Losses at the gene ends were 3 bases for V and 6 bases for J; bases not matched to a gene: 8. Germline-derived CDR1 and CDR2 are GTSNPN and SVGIG (reference sequence). The length of the CDR3 is 15 residues. CDR3 sequence reads: CAWSPTSGGKKTQYF. CDR3 nucleotide sequence: TGTGCCTGGAGCCCAACTAGCGGGGGGAAAAAGACCCAGTACTTC.

The chain recombines TRBV7-9 with TRBJ2-7; 14 bases fit TRBD2. Germline-derived CDR1 and CDR2 are SEHNR and FQNEAQ (reference sequence). The CDR3 has 16 amino acids. Trimming removed 1 base from V and 4 bases from J; junction bases left unmatched: 3. The CDR3, as DNA: TGTGCCAGCAGCTTAGAGGGGACTAGCGGGGGATACGAGCAGTACTTC. This sequence encodes CASSLEGTSGGYEQYF. Complete variable domain (other parts from reference TRBV7-9 and TRBJ2-7): DTGVSQNPRHKITKRGQNVTFRCDPISEHNRLYWYRQTLGQGPEFLTYFQNEAQLEKSRLLSDRFSAERPKGSFSTLEIQRTEQGDSAMYLCASSLEGTSGGYEQYFGPGTRLTVT.

This chain uses TRBV6-5 with TRBJ2-7; possible D gene TRBD1, 6 bases. This CDR3 contains 14 residues. V was pared by 6 bases and J by 0 bases, with 12 bases between. Looked up from germline, CDR1 is MNHEY and CDR2 is SVGAGI. CDR3 sequence (DNA): TGTGCCAGCAGCCAGGGGACGGGCTCCTACGAGCAGTACTTC. This translates into CASSQGTGSYEQYF.

The CDR3, as DNA: TGTGCCAGTAGTTTGGGAGTACTACCTTACAATGAGCAGTTCTTC. Translated: CASSLGVLPYNEQFF. The chain couples TRBV19 to TRBJ2-1; D may be TRBD2 (5 bases). V was trimmed by 5 bases and J by 4 bases, leaving 15 bases between them. CDR1 is LNHDA, CDR2 SQIVND, per germline (reference sequence). CDR3 length equals 15 residues.

V and J are TRBV5-4 and TRBJ2-6; 7 positions agree with TRBD1. V trimming: 6 bases; J trimming: 2 bases; junction bases outside the gene matches: 5. Germline V gene sequence: CDR1 SGHNT, CDR2 YYREEE (reference sequence). The CDR3 is made up of 15 amino acids. CDR3 sequence: CASTNGQAGANVLTF. Here the CDR3 DNA reads TGTGCCAGCACCAACGGACAGGCTGGGGCCAACGTCCTGACTTTC.

This sequence joins TRBV6-5 and TRBJ2-1; D not certain. The CDR3 runs 14 residues. Trimming cost V 6 bases and J 13 bases, with 22 bases left between them. The V gene's germline CDR1 is MNHEY and CDR2 SVGAGI. CDR3 sequence (DNA): TGTGCCAGCAGACTCTCTGACCCACCCTACCTCCAGTTCTTC. Amino acids: CASRLSDPPYLQFF.

The chain has TRBV7-9 and TRBJ1-6, with D perhaps TRBD1 (6 bases). This CDR3 is built from 14 residues. V lost 5 bases, J lost 8 bases, and 13 bases lay in between. Germline-derived CDR1 and CDR2 are SEHNR and FQNEAQ (reference sequence). The CDR3 protein is CASSPSGADSPLHF. Written as DNA, the CDR3 is TGTGCCAGCAGCCCATCAGGGGCCGATTCACCCCTCCACTTT.

The chain links TRBV13 to TRBJ1-2; D is uncertain. Germline assignment: CDR1 PRHDT and CDR2 FYEKMQ (reference sequence). Trimming shortened V by 5 bases and J by 2 bases, and 12 bases separated the two germline ends. The CDR3 is 14 amino acids. CDR3 sequence: CASSPSELNYGYTF. The CDR3 bases are TGTGCCAGCAGCCCGTCCGAGCTAAACTATGGCTACACCTTC.